The clone carrying this T cell receptor beta chain was seen ten or more times. Its target is not known. This entry comes from a study of Graves' ophthalmopathy and Graves' hyperthyroidism. Findings of the study overall: Most thyroid clonotypes with frequency above 0.001 were detected in blood too.

CDR3 regions of TCR beta were amplified from RNA transcripts. Amplification began with first-round RT-PCR using HTBI primers, then second-round multiplex PCR was performed. TCRdb fed the multiplex PCR reads into MiXCR, producing one record per CDR3 protein. The sample lists about 370,000 distinct CDR3 sequences; about 17% were seen once. This CDR3 is built from 17 residues. Germline CDR1 reads MDHEN; CDR2 reads SYDVKM. Trimming removed 4 bases from V and 5 bases from J; junction bases left unmatched: 13. V gene TRBV28 combines with J gene TRBJ1-1, with 10 bases fitting TRBD1. Input material: peripheral blood. This TCR derives from an adult woman with stable Graves' hyperthyroidism. The CDR3 is CASSYDGSPGQGTEAFF. In DNA form, the CDR3 reads TGTGCCAGCAGTTACGATGGCTCCCCGGGACAGGGGACTGAAGCTTTCTTT.